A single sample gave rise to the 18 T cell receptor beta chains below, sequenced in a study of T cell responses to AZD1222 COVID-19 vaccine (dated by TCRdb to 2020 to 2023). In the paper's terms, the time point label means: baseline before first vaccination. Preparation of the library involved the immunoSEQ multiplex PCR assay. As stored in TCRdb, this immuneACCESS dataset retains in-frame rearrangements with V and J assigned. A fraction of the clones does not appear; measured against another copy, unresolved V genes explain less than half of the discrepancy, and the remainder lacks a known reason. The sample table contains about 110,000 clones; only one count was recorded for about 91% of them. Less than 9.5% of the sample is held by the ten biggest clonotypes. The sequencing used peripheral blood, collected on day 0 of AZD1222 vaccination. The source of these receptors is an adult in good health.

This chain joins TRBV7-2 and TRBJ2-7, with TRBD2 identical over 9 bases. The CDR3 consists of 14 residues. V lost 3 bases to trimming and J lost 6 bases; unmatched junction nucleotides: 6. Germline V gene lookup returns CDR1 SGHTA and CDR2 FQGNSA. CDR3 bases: TGTGCCAGCAGCTTGGGCGCGGGGGGGCTCGAGCAGTACTTC. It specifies CASSLGAGGLEQYF.

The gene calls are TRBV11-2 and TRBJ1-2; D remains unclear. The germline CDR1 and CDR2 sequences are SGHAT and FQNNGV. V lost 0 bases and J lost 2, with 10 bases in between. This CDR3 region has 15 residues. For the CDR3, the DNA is TGTGCCAGCAGCTTAGATCTGAGGTCCAACTATGGCTACACCTTC. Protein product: CASSLDLRSNYGYTF.

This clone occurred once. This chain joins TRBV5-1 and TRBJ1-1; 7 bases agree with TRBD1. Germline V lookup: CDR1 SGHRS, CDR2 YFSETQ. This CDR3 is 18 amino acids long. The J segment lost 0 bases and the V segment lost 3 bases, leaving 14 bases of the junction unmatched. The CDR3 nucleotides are TGCGCCAGCAGCTGGGGAGAAAGTTGGACAGGTATGAACACTGAAGCTTTCTTT. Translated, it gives CASSWGESWTGMNTEAFF.

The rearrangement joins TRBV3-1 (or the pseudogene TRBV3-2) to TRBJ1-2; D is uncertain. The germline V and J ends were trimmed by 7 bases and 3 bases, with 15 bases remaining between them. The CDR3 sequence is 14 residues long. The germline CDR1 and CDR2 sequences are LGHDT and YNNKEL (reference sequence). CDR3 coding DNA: TGTGCCAGCAACAGAGCAGCCCGGGACTATGGCTACACCTTC. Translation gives CASNRAARDYGYTF.

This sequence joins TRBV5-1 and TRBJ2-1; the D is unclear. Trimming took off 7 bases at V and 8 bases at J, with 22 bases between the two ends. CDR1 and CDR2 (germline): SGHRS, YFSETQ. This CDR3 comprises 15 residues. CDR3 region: CASQSWAASLDEQFF. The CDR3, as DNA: TGCGCCAGCCAGTCCTGGGCCGCCTCTTTGGATGAGCAGTTCTTC.

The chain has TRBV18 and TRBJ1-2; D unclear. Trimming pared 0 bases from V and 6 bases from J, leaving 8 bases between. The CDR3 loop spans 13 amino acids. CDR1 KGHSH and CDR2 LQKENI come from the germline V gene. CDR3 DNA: TGTGCCAGCTCACCACCCTCGTCCGATGGCTACACCTTC. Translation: CASSPPSSDGYTF. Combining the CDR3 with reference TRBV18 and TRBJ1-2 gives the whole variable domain NAGVMQNPRHLVRRRGQEARLRCSPMKGHSHVYWYRQLPEEGLKFMVYLQKENIIDESGMPKERFSAEFPKEGPSILRIQQVVRGDSAAYFCASSPPSSDGYTFGSGTRLTVV.

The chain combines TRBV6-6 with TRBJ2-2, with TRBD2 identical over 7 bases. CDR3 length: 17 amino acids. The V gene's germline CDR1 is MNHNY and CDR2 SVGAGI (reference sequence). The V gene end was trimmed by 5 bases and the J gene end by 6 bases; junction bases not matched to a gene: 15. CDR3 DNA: TGTGCCAGCAGTCCCTCTGAATGGGAGGGCCTGGCCGGGGAGCTGTTTTTT. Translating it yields CASSPSEWEGLAGELFF.

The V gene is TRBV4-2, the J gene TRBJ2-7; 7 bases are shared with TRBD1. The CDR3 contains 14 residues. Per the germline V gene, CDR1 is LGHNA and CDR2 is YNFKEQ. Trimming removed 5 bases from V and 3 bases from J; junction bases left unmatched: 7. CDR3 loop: CASSYRTGGYEQYF. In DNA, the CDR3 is TGTGCCAGCAGCTACCGGACAGGCGGCTACGAGCAGTACTTC.

The CDR3 bases are TGTGCCAGCAGCTTAGAAGTTCAGAAGACCCAGTACTTC. Residues: CASSLEVQKTQYF. The V and J genes are TRBV7-9 and TRBJ2-5; D is uncertain. The CDR3 runs to 13 residues. V lost 1 base to trimming and J lost 6 bases, with 9 bases between them. CDR1 and CDR2 from the germline V gene are SEHNR and FQNEAQ (reference sequence). Using reference TRBV7-9 and TRBJ2-5 for the parts outside the CDR3, the full variable domain is DTGVSQNPRHKITKRGQNVTFRCDPISEHNRLYWYRQTLGQGPEFLTYFQNEAQLEKSRLLSDRFSAERPKGSFSTLEIQRTEQGDSAMYLCASSLEVQKTQYFGPGTRLLVL.

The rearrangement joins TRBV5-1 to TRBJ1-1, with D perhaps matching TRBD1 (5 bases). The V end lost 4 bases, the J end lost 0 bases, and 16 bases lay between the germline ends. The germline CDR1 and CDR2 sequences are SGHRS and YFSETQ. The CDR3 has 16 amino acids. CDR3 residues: CASSPRSDSLNTEAFF. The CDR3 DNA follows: TGCGCCAGCAGCCCCCGCTCCGACAGTTTGAACACTGAAGCTTTCTTT.

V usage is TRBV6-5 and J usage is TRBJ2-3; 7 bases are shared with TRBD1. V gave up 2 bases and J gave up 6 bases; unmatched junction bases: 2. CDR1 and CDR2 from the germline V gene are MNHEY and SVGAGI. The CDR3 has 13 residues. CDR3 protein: CASSYGTADTQYF. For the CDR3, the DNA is TGTGCCAGCAGTTACGGGACAGCGGATACGCAGTATTTT.

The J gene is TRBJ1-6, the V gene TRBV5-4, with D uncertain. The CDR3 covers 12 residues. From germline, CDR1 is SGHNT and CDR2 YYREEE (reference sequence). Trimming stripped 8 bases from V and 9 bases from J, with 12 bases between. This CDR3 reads CASGIAGSPLHF. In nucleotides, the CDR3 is TGTGCCAGTGGGATCGCCGGTTCACCCCTCCACTTT.

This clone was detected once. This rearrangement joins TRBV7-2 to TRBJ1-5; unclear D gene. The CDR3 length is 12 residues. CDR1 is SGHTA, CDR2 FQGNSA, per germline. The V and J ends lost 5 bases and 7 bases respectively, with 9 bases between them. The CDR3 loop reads CASSVYNQPQHF. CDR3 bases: TGTGCCAGCAGCGTATACAACCAGCCCCAGCATTTT.

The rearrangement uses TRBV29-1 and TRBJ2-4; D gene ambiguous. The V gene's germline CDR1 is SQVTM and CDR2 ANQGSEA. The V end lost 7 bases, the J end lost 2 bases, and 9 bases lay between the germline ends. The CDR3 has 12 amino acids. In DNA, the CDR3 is TGCAGCGCCGGGTGGACCAAAAACATTCAGTACTTC. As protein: CSAGWTKNIQYF.

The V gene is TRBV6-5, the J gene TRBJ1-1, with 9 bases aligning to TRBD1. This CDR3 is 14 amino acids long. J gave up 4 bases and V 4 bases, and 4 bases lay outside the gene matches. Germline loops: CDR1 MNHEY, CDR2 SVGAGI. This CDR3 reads CASSWAGQGTEAFF. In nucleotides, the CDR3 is TGTGCCAGCAGTTGGGCGGGACAGGGCACTGAAGCTTTCTTT.

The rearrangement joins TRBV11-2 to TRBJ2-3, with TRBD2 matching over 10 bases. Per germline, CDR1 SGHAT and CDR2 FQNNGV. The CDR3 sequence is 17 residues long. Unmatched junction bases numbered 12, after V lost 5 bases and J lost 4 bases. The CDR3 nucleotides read TGTGCCAGCAGCCGGACCCCTAGCGGGAGAGGTTCAGATACGCAGTATTTT. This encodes CASSRTPSGRGSDTQYF.

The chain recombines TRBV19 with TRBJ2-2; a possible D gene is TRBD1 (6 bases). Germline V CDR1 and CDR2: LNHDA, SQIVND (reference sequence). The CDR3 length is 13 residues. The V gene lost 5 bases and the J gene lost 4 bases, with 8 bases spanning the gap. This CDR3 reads CASSPRGTGELFF. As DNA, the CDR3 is TGTGCCAGTAGTCCCAGGGGCACCGGGGAGCTGTTTTTT.

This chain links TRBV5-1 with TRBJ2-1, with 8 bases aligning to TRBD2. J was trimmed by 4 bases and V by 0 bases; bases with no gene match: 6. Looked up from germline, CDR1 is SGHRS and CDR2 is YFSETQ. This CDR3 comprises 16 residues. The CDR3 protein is CASSLVAGRGYNEQFF. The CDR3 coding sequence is TGCGCCAGCAGCTTGGTTGCCGGGAGGGGATACAATGAGCAGTTCTTC.